A single sample gave rise to the 16 T cell receptor beta chains below, sequenced in a study of blood T cell repertoires in COVID-19. The protocol was immunoSEQ multiplex PCR, while the TCRdb copy is restricted to in-frame clones and leaves out a portion. The table records around 140,000 clones, 76% of them present only once. Source material: peripheral blood. These receptors were taken from a woman aged 80 or older with active or convalescent COVID-19.

CDR3 coding DNA: TGTGCCACCATGAGGGGAACGGGAGCGGGCAATGAGCAGTTCTTC. As protein: CATMRGTGAGNEQFF. V usage is TRBV6-5 and J usage is TRBJ2-1; perhaps TRBD2 as D (6 bases). Trimming left V 10 bases short and J 6 bases short, with 22 bases between. This CDR3 contains 15 residues. CDR1 MNHEY and CDR2 SVGAGI come from the germline V gene.

This clone has just one count. The J gene is TRBJ1-6, the V gene TRBV4-2; D possibly corresponds to TRBD1 (5 bases). Trimming cost V 0 bases and J 9 bases, with 21 bases left between them. Germline CDR1 is LGHNA and CDR2 is YNFKEQ. The CDR3 sequence is 18 residues long. The CDR3 DNA follows: TGTGCCAGCAGCCAAGATCTCATCGGAGGGGCGCGCGGTTCACCCCTCCACTTT. Translated, it gives CASSQDLIGGARGSPLHF.

This clone was detected a few times. The rearrangement uses TRBV30 and TRBJ1-6; 7 bases are a match to TRBD1. CDR1 is GTSNPN and CDR2 is SVGIG in the germline V gene (reference sequence). V trimming: 7 bases; J trimming: 10 bases; junction bases outside the gene matches: 7. The length of the CDR3 is 12 residues. The CDR3 loop reads CASQTGESPLHF. The DNA for the CDR3 is TGTGCCTCACAAACAGGGGAATCACCCCTCCACTTT.

The CDR3 is CASSPSRRGNTEAFF. CDR3 nucleotides: TGTGCCAGCTCACCGAGCCGCAGGGGAAACACTGAAGCTTTCTTT. The chain joins TRBV18 to TRBJ1-1, with a possible D match to TRBD1 (6 bases). The CDR3 consists of 15 residues. V was pared by 3 bases and J by 2 bases, with 13 bases between. Germline V gives CDR1 KGHSH, CDR2 LQKENI.

V is TRBV2 and J is TRBJ2-1, with D possibly TRBD1 on 6 matching bases. In germline, CDR1 is SNHLY, CDR2 FYNNEI. CDR3 length: 14 residues. V was shortened by 4 bases and J by 3 bases, with 10 bases between the two germline ends. CDR3 coding DNA: TGTGCCAGCAGTGCACAGGGAAACTACAATGAGCAGTTCTTC. Translation: CASSAQGNYNEQFF. Filled out from reference TRBV2 and TRBJ2-1, the complete variable domain reads EPEVTQTPSHQVTQMGQEVILRCVPISNHLYFYWYRQILGQKVEFLVSFYNNEISEKSEIFDDQFSVERPDGSNFTLKIRSTKLEDSAMYFCASSAQGNYNEQFFGPGTRLTVL.

This rearrangement joins TRBV9 to TRBJ2-3, with D tentatively TRBD1 (5 bases). Trimming took 0 bases from V and 4 from J, leaving 15 bases between them. CDR1 is SGDLS and CDR2 is YYNGEE in the germline V gene. CDR3 size: 16 residues. The CDR3 DNA sequence: TGTGCCAGCAGCGTAGTACTTGGGCAGGGTGCAGATACGCAGTATTTT. Translated: CASSVVLGQGADTQYF. The variable domain in full, completed from reference TRBV9 and TRBJ2-3, reads DSGVTQTPKHLITATGQRVTLRCSPRSGDLSVYWYQQSLDQGLQFLIQYYNGEERAKGNILERFSAQQFPDLHSELNLSSLELGDSALYFCASSVVLGQGADTQYFGPGTRLTVL.

The chain joins TRBV10-3 to TRBJ2-7, with 8 bases matching TRBD1. Germline CDR1 is ENHRY and CDR2 is SYGVKD. CDR3 length equals 14 residues. J was trimmed by 5 bases and V by 3 bases; bases with no gene match: 6. The DNA for the CDR3 is TGTGCCATCAGTGAAGGCAGGGGGCAGAACGAGCAGTACTTC. This codes for CAISEGRGQNEQYF.

The gene calls are TRBV7-2 and TRBJ2-5; D is perhaps TRBD1 (5 bases). Trimming left V 1 base short and J 2 bases short, with 11 bases between. This CDR3 is 15 amino acids long. Germline V gives CDR1 SGHTA, CDR2 FQGNSA. CDR3 sequence (DNA): TGTGCCAGCAGCTTAGTAGGGGTGGGACAAGAGACCCAGTACTTC. This translates into CASSLVGVGQETQYF.

The J gene is TRBJ2-7, the V gene TRBV6-5; 9 bases agree with TRBD1. Germline V gives CDR1 MNHEY, CDR2 SVGAGI. The CDR3 has 15 residues. V was clipped by 6 bases and J by 0 bases; unmatched bases: 6. The CDR3 DNA follows: TGTGCCAGCAGGGGACAGGGCGGAGGCTCCTACGAGCAGTACTTC. Translated: CASRGQGGGSYEQYF.

The J gene is TRBJ1-2, the V gene TRBV6-5; D may be TRBD1 (6 bases). The V and J ends lost 5 bases and 2 bases respectively, with 9 bases between them. This CDR3 has 13 residues. CDR1 and CDR2 from the germline V gene are MNHEY and SVGAGI. The CDR3 coding sequence is TGTGCCAGCAGTAACGGACAGAACTATGGCTACACCTTC. This sequence encodes CASSNGQNYGYTF.

The chain couples TRBV7-9 to TRBJ1-2, with 7 bases fitting TRBD1. The trim removed 3 bases at V and 1 base at J, leaving 8 bases unmatched. In germline, CDR1 is SEHNR, CDR2 FQNEAQ (reference sequence). The CDR3 runs to 16 residues. The chain's CDR3 is CASSFITGDINYGYTF. The CDR3 coding sequence is TGTGCCAGCAGCTTCATTACAGGGGATATTAACTATGGCTACACCTTC.

The V and J genes are TRBV7-9 and TRBJ1-6; the match to TRBD1 covers 9 bases. V trimming: 4 bases; J trimming: 7 bases; junction bases outside the gene matches: 5. CDR3 length equals 15 residues. Germline CDR1 SEHNR, CDR2 FQNEAQ (reference sequence). This chain's CDR3 is CASSYPGTGNSPLHF. DNA for the CDR3: TGTGCCAGCAGCTATCCCGGGACAGGGAATTCACCCCTCCACTTT.

The chain uses TRBV5-6 and TRBJ2-7, with TRBD1 identical over 10 bases. J was trimmed by 3 bases and V by 4 bases; bases with no gene match: 7. CDR3 length equals 15 residues. Germline CDR1 SGHDT, CDR2 YYEEEE. This CDR3 is CASSDGGQGIYEQYF. CDR3 nucleotide sequence: TGTGCCAGCAGCGATGGGGGACAGGGGATCTACGAGCAGTACTTC.

This clone occurred a few times. This sequence joins TRBV3-1 (or the pseudogene TRBV3-2) and TRBJ2-3; D may be TRBD1 (6 bases). The CDR3 runs 16 residues. V dropped 4 bases and J dropped 2 bases, with 16 bases sitting between them. Germline assignment: CDR1 LGHDT and CDR2 YNNKEL (reference sequence). CDR3 protein: CASSPFGTQATDTQYF. CDR3 bases: TGTGCCAGCAGCCCGTTTGGGACACAGGCCACAGATACGCAGTATTTT.

This clone occurred once. The V and J genes are TRBV4-1 and TRBJ2-2; TRBD1 matches 9 bases. Losses at the gene ends were 4 bases for V and 1 base for J; bases not matched to a gene: 13. The germline V gene encodes CDR1 MGHRA and CDR2 YSYEKL. CDR3 length equals 19 residues. Here the CDR3 reads CASSREPIPGQGNTGELFF. DNA for the CDR3: TGCGCCAGCAGCCGGGAGCCTATCCCGGGACAGGGGAACACCGGGGAGCTGTTTTTT.

The chain couples TRBV14 to TRBJ1-3; D call uncertain. Between the trimmed V and J ends, which lost 1 base and 4 bases, there was a span of 5 bases. CDR3 length: 13 amino acids. Germline V gene data show CDR1 as SGHDN and CDR2 as FVKESK. The CDR3 loop is CASSQVRGNTIYF. The CDR3, as DNA: TGTGCCAGCAGCCAAGTTCGGGGAAACACCATATATTTT.